The next 14 T cell receptor beta chains were all read from a single sample in a study of shared T cell receptors in the human thymus. Clones were sequenced by immunoSEQ multiplex PCR, and TCRdb holds only the in-frame ones, with some missing. In the table there are some 640,000 clones, approximately 87% of which are singletons. Separately, the same data were catalogued under a study of human thymus T cells.

Sample: thymocytes. The receptor set was obtained from a boy less than two years old with a congenital heart defect.

The rearrangement joins TRBV19 to TRBJ2-1; 8 bases are shared with TRBD1. This CDR3 is built from 13 residues. J lost 9 bases, V lost 7 bases, and 8 bases had no gene match. The V gene's germline CDR1 is LNHDA and CDR2 SQIVND (reference sequence). CDR3 sequence (DNA): TGTGCCAGTAACGACAGGGGCCGCAGTGAGCAGTTCTTC. Encoded protein: CASNDRGRSEQFF.

This clone was picked up a small number of times. This chain connects TRBV7-9 to TRBJ1-1; 7 nucleotides match TRBD1. The J segment lost 6 bases and the V segment lost 2 bases, leaving 9 bases of the junction unmatched. CDR3 length equals 15 residues. Germline-derived CDR1 and CDR2 are SEHNR and FQNEAQ (reference sequence). The CDR3 region has the DNA TGTGCCAGCAGCTTACCCGAGGACAGGAGCCCTGAAGCTTTCTTT. Translated: CASSLPEDRSPEAFF.

The chain couples TRBV9 to TRBJ2-7; TRBD1 agrees at 8 bases. J was trimmed by 8 bases and V by 3 bases; bases with no gene match: 7. Germline values: CDR1 SGDLS, CDR2 YYNGEE. This CDR3 comprises 13 residues. The DNA of the CDR3 is TGTGCCAGCAGCGCCAGGACAGGGTTGAAGCAGTACTTC. It yields the protein CASSARTGLKQYF.

This chain links TRBV7-2 with TRBJ1-2; D gene ambiguous. In germline, CDR1 is SGHTA, CDR2 FQGNSA. The length of the CDR3 is 16 residues. The germline V and J ends were trimmed by 2 bases and 3 bases, with 16 bases remaining between them. The chain's CDR3 is CASSLPRPESYYGYTF. The CDR3 DNA follows: TGTGCCAGCAGCTTACCCCGTCCCGAGTCTTACTATGGCTACACCTTC.

The rearrangement joins TRBV7-8 to TRBJ2-1; tentatively, D is TRBD2 (5 bases). Trimming took 6 bases from V and 14 from J, leaving 17 bases between them. Germline CDR1 reads SGHVS; CDR2 reads FQNEAQ. The CDR3 consists of 12 residues. CDR3 sequence (DNA): TGTGCCAGCAGTCCAAGCGGATTAAACAAGTTCTTC. This translates into CASSPSGLNKFF.

The chain is built from TRBV7-2 and TRBJ2-3, with 16 bases matching TRBD2. The CDR3 is made up of 19 amino acids. Trimming at V came to 5 bases and at J to 4 bases, leaving 12 bases not matched to a gene. Per the germline V gene, CDR1 is SGHTA and CDR2 is FQGNSA. CDR3 sequence: CASSPRGTSGRAIPDTQYF. The CDR3 nucleotides are TGTGCCAGCAGCCCTCGCGGGACTAGCGGGAGGGCCATCCCAGATACGCAGTATTTT.

For this clone: Distinct nucleotide sequences in the sample also encode this CDR3. This chain joins TRBV5-4 and TRBJ1-1; TRBD1 aligns across 7 bases. CDR1 is SGHNT, CDR2 YYREEE, per germline (reference sequence). The CDR3 spans 14 residues. After removal of 4 bases from V and 1 base from J, the junction contained 4 bases not matched to a gene. CDR3 nucleotide sequence: TGTGCCAGCAGCCCCGGACAGGAGAACACTGAAGCTTTCTTT. Protein: CASSPGQENTEAFF.

The rearrangement uses TRBV7-2 and TRBJ1-2; 9 nucleotides agree with TRBD1. V shed 7 bases, J shed 3 bases, and the junction held 9 bases outside the gene matches. From germline, CDR1 is SGHTA and CDR2 FQGNSA. The CDR3 runs 15 residues. CDR3 bases: TGTGCCAGCATCTCTCCGGGACAGGGTGACTATGGCTACACCTTC. Translated, it gives CASISPGQGDYGYTF.

The V call is TRBV29-1, the J call TRBJ2-3; 14 bases align to TRBD2. The ends lost 1 base at V and 4 bases at J; junction bases unmatched: 4. This CDR3 is built from 16 residues. Germline V gene data show CDR1 as SQVTM and CDR2 as ANQGSEA. CDR3 sequence reads: CSVEGGLAGESDTQYF. The CDR3 DNA reads TGCAGCGTTGAAGGGGGACTAGCGGGAGAGTCAGATACGCAGTATTTT.

This rearrangement joins TRBV7-3 to TRBJ1-3, with D unresolved. The CDR3 is made up of 13 amino acids. Germline loops: CDR1 SGHTA, CDR2 FQGTGA. V was clipped by 1 base and J by 10 bases, with 11 bases between them. CDR3 nucleotides: TGTGCCAGCAGCTTAAGGCGGACTATAACCATATATTTT. Translated: CASSLRRTITIYF.

The gene calls are TRBV28 and TRBJ2-3; D uncertain. Germline CDR1 MDHEN, CDR2 SYDVKM. V was clipped by 4 bases and J by 1 base, with 12 bases between them. The CDR3 is 15 residues long. The CDR3 spells CASSSRCMGTDTQYF. The CDR3 DNA reads as TGTGCCAGCAGTTCTAGGTGTATGGGCACAGATACGCAGTATTTT.

The chain carries TRBV9 and TRBJ2-2; 10 bases are a match to TRBD2. The length of the CDR3 is 16 residues. The junction had 7 bases not matched to a gene; V was cut back by 3 bases and J by 5 bases. CDR1 and CDR2 (germline): SGDLS, YYNGEE. Here the CDR3 reads CASSDAGTSATGELFF. The DNA for the CDR3 is TGTGCCAGCAGCGATGCCGGGACTAGCGCTACCGGGGAGCTGTTTTTT.

This sequence joins TRBV28 and TRBJ1-3, with a tentative D call TRBD1 (5 bases). The length of the CDR3 is 17 residues. Looked up from germline, CDR1 is MDHEN and CDR2 is SYDVKM. V lost 6 bases and J 1 base, leaving 19 bases between the germline ends. The CDR3 loop is CASSQPRRERSGNTIYF. In DNA form, the CDR3 reads TGTGCCAGCAGCCAACCCCGCAGGGAAAGATCTGGAAACACCATATATTTT.

The CDR3 region has the DNA TGTGCCAGCAGCCCCCTAGGGGGGGGTGGAGATACGCAGTATTTT. Its protein is CASSPLGGGGDTQYF. The chain employs TRBV5-5 and TRBJ2-3, with D perhaps matching TRBD2 (7 bases). The CDR3 loop spans 15 amino acids. Germline CDR1 is SGHKS and CDR2 is YYEKEE (reference sequence). V lost 4 bases and J lost 5, with 17 bases in between.